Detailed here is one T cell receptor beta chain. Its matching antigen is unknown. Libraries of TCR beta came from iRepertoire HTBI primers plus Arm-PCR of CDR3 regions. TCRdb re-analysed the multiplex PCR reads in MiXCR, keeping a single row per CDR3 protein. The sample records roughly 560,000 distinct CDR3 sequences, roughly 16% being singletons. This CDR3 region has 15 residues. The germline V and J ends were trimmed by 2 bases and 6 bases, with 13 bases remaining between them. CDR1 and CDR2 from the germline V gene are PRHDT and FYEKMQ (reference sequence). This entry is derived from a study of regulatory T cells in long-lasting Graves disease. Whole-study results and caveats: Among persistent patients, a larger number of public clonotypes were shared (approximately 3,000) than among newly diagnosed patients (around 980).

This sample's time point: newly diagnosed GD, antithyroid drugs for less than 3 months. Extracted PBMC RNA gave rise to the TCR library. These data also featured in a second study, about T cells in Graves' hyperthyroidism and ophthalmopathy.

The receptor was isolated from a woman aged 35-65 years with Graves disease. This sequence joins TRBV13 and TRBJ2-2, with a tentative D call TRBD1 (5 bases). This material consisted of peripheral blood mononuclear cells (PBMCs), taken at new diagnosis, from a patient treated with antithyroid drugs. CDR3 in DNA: TGTGCCAGCAGCTTAAACAGGCCCAAAGCCGGGGAGCTGTTTTTT. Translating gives CASSLNRPKAGELFF.